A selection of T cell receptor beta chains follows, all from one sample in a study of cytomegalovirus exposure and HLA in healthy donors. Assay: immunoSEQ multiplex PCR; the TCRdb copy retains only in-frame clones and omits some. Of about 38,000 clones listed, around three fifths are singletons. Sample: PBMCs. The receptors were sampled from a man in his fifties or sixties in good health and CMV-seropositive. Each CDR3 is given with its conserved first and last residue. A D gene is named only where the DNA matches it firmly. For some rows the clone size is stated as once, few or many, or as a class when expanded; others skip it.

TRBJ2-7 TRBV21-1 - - CASSKVWSRGDYEQYF TGTGCCAGCAGCAAAGTTTGGTCCAGGGGAGACTACGAGCAGTACTTC
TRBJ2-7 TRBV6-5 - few CASSSASTYEQYF TGTGCCAGCAGTTCTGCTAGCACCTACGAGCAGTACTTC
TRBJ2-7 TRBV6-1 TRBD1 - CASPPPGTGTYEQYF TGTGCCAGCCCGCCACCCGGGACAGGGACCTACGAGCAGTACTTC
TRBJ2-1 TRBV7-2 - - CASTPRTNSYNEQFF TGTGCCAGCACCCCCCGGACTAACTCCTACAATGAGCAGTTCTTC
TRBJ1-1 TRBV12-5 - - CASGLKWTDTEAFF TGTGCTAGTGGTTTGAAATGGACAGACACTGAAGCTTTCTTT
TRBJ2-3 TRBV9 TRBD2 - CASSMGLAGGQAQYF TGTGCCAGCAGCATGGGACTAGCGGGGGGGCAGGCTCAGTATTTT
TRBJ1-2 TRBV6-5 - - CASSYSAANYGYTF TGTGCCAGCAGTTACTCGGCGGCTAACTATGGCTACACCTTC
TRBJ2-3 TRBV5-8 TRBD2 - CASSLGLAGSTDTQYF TGTGCCAGCAGCCTTGGACTAGCGGGGAGCACAGATACGCAGTATTTT
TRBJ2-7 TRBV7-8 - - CASITNSGSSGYEQYF TGTGCCAGCATCACCAACTCCGGGTCATCTGGCTACGAGCAGTACTTC
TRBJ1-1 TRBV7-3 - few CASRLGQNTEAFF TGTGCCAGCAGGTTGGGACAGAACACTGAAGCTTTCTTT
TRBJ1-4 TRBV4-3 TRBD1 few CASRDRGSTNEKLFF TGCGCCAGCAGGGACAGGGGATCAACTAATGAAAAACTGTTTTTT
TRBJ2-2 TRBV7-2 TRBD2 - CASLASGAHTGELFF TGTGCCAGTCTCGCTAGCGGGGCCCACACCGGGGAGCTGTTTTTT
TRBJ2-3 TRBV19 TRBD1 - CASSSRQGVGTDTQYF TGTGCCAGTAGTTCCCGCCAGGGGGTCGGTACAGATACGCAGTATTTT
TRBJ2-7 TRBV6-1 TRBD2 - CASSTGGIGYEQYF TGTGCCAGCAGTACGGGGGGGATCGGCTACGAGCAGTACTTC
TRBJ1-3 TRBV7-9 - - CASSLARPSSGNTIYF TGTGCCAGCAGCTTAGCCAGACCTAGCTCTGGAAACACCATATATTTT
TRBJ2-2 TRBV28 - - CASSRDIPAGELFF TGTGCCAGCAGCCGGGACATCCCGGCCGGGGAGCTGTTTTTT
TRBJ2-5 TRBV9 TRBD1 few CASGGQGANQETQYF TGTGCCAGCGGTGGACAGGGGGCGAACCAAGAGACCCAGTACTTC
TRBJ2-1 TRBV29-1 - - CSVSTVYNEQFF TGCAGCGTATCGACAGTCTACAATGAGCAGTTCTTC
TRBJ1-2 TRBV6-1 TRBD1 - CASSGGTGNRYTF TGTGCCAGCAGTGGCGGGACAGGGAATCGCTACACCTTC
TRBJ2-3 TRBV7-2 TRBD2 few CASSPRLAGGTDTQYF TGTGCCAGCAGCCCTCGACTAGCGGGGGGTACGGATACGCAGTATTTT
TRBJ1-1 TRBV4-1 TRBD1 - CASSLPDRVNTEAFF TGCGCCAGCAGCCTCCCGGACAGGGTGAACACTGAAGCTTTCTTT
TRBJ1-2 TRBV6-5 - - CASSYSLGGDGYTF TGTGCCAGCAGTTACTCATTAGGGGGGGATGGCTACACCTTC
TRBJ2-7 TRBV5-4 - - CASSLAGLATIYEQYF TGTGCCAGCAGCTTGGCCGGGCTAGCGACTATCTACGAGCAGTACTTC
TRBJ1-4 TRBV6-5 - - CASSPDGYEKLFF TGTGCCAGCAGTCCTGACGGGTATGAAAAACTGTTTTTT
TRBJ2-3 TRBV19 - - CATGRDWSSDTQYF TGTGCCACTGGCCGGGACTGGAGCTCAGATACGCAGTATTTT
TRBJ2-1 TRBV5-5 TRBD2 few CASSWYLTSGDYNEQFF TGTGCCAGCAGCTGGTACTTAACTAGCGGGGATTACAATGAGCAGTTCTTC
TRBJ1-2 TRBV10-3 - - CAILGTPYGYTF TGTGCCATTCTCGGGACTCCCTATGGCTACACCTTC
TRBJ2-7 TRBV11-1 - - CASSRFRGTYEQYF TGTGCCAGCAGCCGATTCAGGGGAACCTACGAGCAGTACTTC
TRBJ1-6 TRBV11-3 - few CASSLTGSSPLHF TGTGCCAGCAGCTTAACAGGGAGTTCACCCCTCCACTTT
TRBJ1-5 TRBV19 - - CASSTSVGLSWQPQHF TGTGCCAGTAGTACCTCTGTTGGGCTGAGCTGGCAGCCCCAGCATTTT
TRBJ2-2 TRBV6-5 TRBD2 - CASSGTSRAGELFF TGTGCCAGCAGTGGGACTAGCAGGGCCGGGGAGCTGTTTTTT
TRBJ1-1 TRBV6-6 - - CASTYQGQGVEAFF TGTGCCAGCACCTATCAAGGGCAGGGCGTCGAAGCTTTCTTT
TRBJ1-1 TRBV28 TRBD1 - CASSSHQGDTEAFF TGTGCCAGCAGTTCACACCAGGGGGACACTGAAGCTTTCTTT
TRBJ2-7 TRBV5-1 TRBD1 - CASSLGQGVSYEQYF TGCGCCAGCAGCTTGGGACAGGGGGTATCCTACGAGCAGTACTTC
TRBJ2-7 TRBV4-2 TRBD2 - CASRRGGDLYEQYF TGTGCCAGCAGACGCGGGGGGGACCTCTACGAGCAGTACTTC
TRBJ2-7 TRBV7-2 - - CASSPGAPSGQYF TGTGCCAGCAGCCCAGGGGCTCCCAGCGGGCAGTACTTC
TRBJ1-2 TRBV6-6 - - CASGQNYGYTF TGTGCCAGCGGACAGAACTATGGCTACACCTTC
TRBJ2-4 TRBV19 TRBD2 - CASAEAGGRKNIQYF TGTGCCAGTGCGGAAGCGGGCGGGAGAAAAAACATTCAGTACTTC
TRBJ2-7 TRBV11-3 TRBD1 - CASSATGAYEQYF TGTGCCAGCAGCGCTACAGGGGCGTACGAGCAGTACTTC